This T cell receptor (beta chain) was retrieved from a study of blood T cell repertoires in COVID-19. Overall study context: Acute-phase and convalescent COVID-19 samples originated in the United States, Italy and Spain.

Enrolled through a virtual design, the participants were between about 18 and 100 years of age and came from around 25 US areas. Assignment of participants to cohorts was predicated upon participant-reported clinical history. Donors in Cohort 3 who had recovered were those with two negative PCRs, healthcare professional clearance, or resolution of their symptoms. The V gene's germline CDR1 is SGDLS and CDR2 YYNGEE. The V and J ends lost 3 bases and 3 bases respectively, with 10 bases between them. This CDR3 is 13 amino acids long. Libraries were prepared by immunoSEQ multiplex PCR; TCRdb keeps only in-frame clonotypes and omits some of them. The data contain 300,000 to 450,000 clones, roughly 91% of them singletons.

This chain connects TRBV9 to TRBJ2-7, with a weak D call TRBD1 (6 bases). Sequencing was carried out using PBMCs or T cells enriched from blood (not recorded which). The receptor comes from a woman aged 18-29 years who had recovered from COVID-19. CDR3 in amino acids: CASSGSTGYEQYF. The DNA of the CDR3 is TGTGCCAGCAGCGGGTCGACAGGCTACGAGCAGTACTTC.